This TCR beta chain was captured by sequencing in a study of T cell responses to AZD1222 COVID-19 vaccine. For the study at large: Combined were second doses at about 4 or about 12 weeks.

Study-wide results and caveats: The reported proportion of spike-specific TCRs targeting unmutated variant regions was nearly half. Vaccine-associated CD4 TCRs spanned spike, dominant at 160-218 and 743-854. Females made up more of the donors, who were largely white British, and clonal diversity may have come out too low.

As for this clone: What it recognizes is unknown.

Assay used: immunoSEQ multiplex PCR; TCRdb lists only in-frame clones, some missing. Among about 63,000 clones listed, roughly 87% were seen once. This TCR was sampled from an adult in good health. Sequencing was performed on peripheral blood, taken on day 0 of AZD1222 vaccination.

CDR3 sequence: CASTKEAVNTEAFF. The CDR3 nucleotides are TGTGCCAGCACGAAAGAGGCAGTGAACACTGAAGCTTTCTTT. The rearrangement joins TRBV2 to TRBJ1-1; no definite D call. Germline lookup yields CDR1 SNHLY and CDR2 FYNNEI. The V end lost 7 bases, the J end lost 0 bases, and 12 bases lay between the germline ends. This CDR3 is 14 amino acids long.